These 23 T cell receptor beta chains were all obtained from the same sample, sequenced in a study of blood T cell repertoires in COVID-19 (dated by TCRdb to about 2020). The protocol used for the library was the immunoSEQ multiplex PCR assay. The clones in this table, taken by TCRdb from immuneACCESS, are in-frame only. Not every clone is retained; where verified, under half of the shortfall comes from an unresolved V gene, and the cause of the rest is unknown. This sample comprises tens of thousands of clones, 65% to 80% of them detected only once. 32% of the sample is in the top ten clones. The material sequenced was peripheral blood. The receptor source for this set is a human donor in a cohort sampled during active COVID-19.

This chain joins TRBV4-3 and TRBJ1-6, with 7 bases fitting TRBD1. Looked up from germline, CDR1 is LGHNA and CDR2 is YSLEER. Trimming removed 0 bases from V and 5 bases from J; junction bases left unmatched: 4. The CDR3 extends over 16 amino acids. The CDR3 DNA follows: TGCGCCAGCAGCCAAGACCGGACAGGCGATAATTCACCCCTCCACTTT. It specifies CASSQDRTGDNSPLHF.

The J gene is TRBJ1-2, the V gene TRBV4-2, with D possibly TRBD1 on 5 matching bases. With 2 bases removed from V and 4 bases from J, the gap between germline ends came to 11 bases. The CDR3 runs to 14 residues. Germline CDR1 and CDR2: LGHNA and YNFKEQ. CDR3 residues: CASSQNTGAYGYTF. DNA for the CDR3: TGTGCCAGCAGCCAAAATACAGGCGCCTATGGCTACACCTTC.

The V gene is TRBV10-2, the J gene TRBJ1-6; 7 bases are shared with TRBD1. With 7 bases clipped from V and 10 bases from J, the junction kept 13 bases outside the gene matches. CDR3 size: 15 residues. The V gene's germline CDR1 is WSHSY and CDR2 SAAADI. CDR3: CASTSGQGESSPLHF. The CDR3 DNA reads TGCGCCAGCACCTCGGGGCAGGGGGAGAGCTCACCCCTCCACTTT.

The chain links TRBV7-2 to TRBJ2-3; 7 bases align to TRBD2. The CDR3 is made up of 14 amino acids. Trimming took 5 bases from V and 6 from J; bases not matched to a gene: 8. Germline-derived CDR1 and CDR2 are SGHTA and FQGNSA. This chain's CDR3 is CASSPDGRGDTQYF. As DNA, the CDR3 is TGTGCCAGCAGCCCCGACGGGCGGGGGGATACGCAGTATTTT.

The rearrangement links TRBV6-6 to TRBJ2-1; weak D call: TRBD2 (6 bases). Trimming took off 5 bases at V and 6 bases at J, with 17 bases between the two ends. CDR3 length equals 15 residues. The V gene's germline CDR1 is MNHNY and CDR2 SVGAGI (reference sequence). Written as DNA, the CDR3 is TGTGCCAGCAGTGACCAGGGTTCGGGAGTCAATGAGCAGTTCTTC. Translated: CASSDQGSGVNEQFF.

This rearrangement joins TRBV5-6 to TRBJ2-7, with TRBD1 matching 9 bases. The germline V gene has CDR1 SGHDT and CDR2 YYEEEE. The V gene end was trimmed by 1 base and the J gene end by 2 bases; junction bases not matched to a gene: 1. The CDR3 runs 14 residues. This CDR3 reads CASSLRTGAYEQYF. The CDR3 bases are TGTGCCAGCAGCTTGAGGACAGGGGCCTACGAGCAGTACTTC.

This chain connects TRBV5-1 to TRBJ2-7; 9 bases agree with TRBD1. The CDR3 is 19 amino acids. Trimming at V came to 2 bases and at J to 1 base, leaving 16 bases not matched to a gene. Per the germline V gene, CDR1 is SGHRS and CDR2 is YFSETQ. The CDR3 reads CASSLGTGSAKRGSYEQYF. The CDR3 DNA is TGCGCCAGCAGCTTAGGGACAGGGAGCGCGAAGAGGGGTTCCTACGAGCAGTACTTC.

The chain couples TRBV7-8 to TRBJ1-5, with TRBD1 as a possible D gene (6 bases). The CDR3 consists of 16 residues. Germline V gene lookup returns CDR1 SGHVS and CDR2 FQNEAQ. V lost 4 bases and J 4 bases, leaving 17 bases between the germline ends. The CDR3: CASSSRDQGSNQPQHF. The CDR3 DNA is TGTGCCAGCAGCTCCCGGGACCAGGGGTCGAATCAGCCCCAGCATTTT.

This chain links TRBV9 with TRBJ1-1; no clear D gene. This CDR3 has 13 residues. Between the trimmed V and J ends, which lost 0 bases and 7 bases, there was a span of 10 bases. In germline, CDR1 is SGDLS, CDR2 YYNGEE. CDR3 nucleotides: TGTGCCAGCAGCGTAGACGGGGATGGTGAAGCTTTCTTT. Translation: CASSVDGDGEAFF.

The chain carries TRBV5-1 and TRBJ2-4, with a weak D call TRBD2 (6 bases). CDR1 is SGHRS and CDR2 is YFSETQ in the germline V gene. Trimming removed 4 bases at V and 5 bases at J, with 16 bases between. The CDR3 runs to 15 residues. Written as DNA, the CDR3 is TGCGCCAGCAGCAAATCTAGCGATCGGCAAAACATTCAGTACTTC. It codes for CASSKSSDRQNIQYF.

This clone was seen a handful of times. The rearrangement uses TRBV7-8 and TRBJ2-5; 9 bases are shared with TRBD2. Losses at the gene ends were 2 bases for V and 1 base for J; bases not matched to a gene: 2. Germline lookup yields CDR1 SGHVS and CDR2 FQNEAQ. CDR3 length equals 15 residues. As DNA, the CDR3 is TGTGCCAGCAGCTTAACTAGCGGGTTCCAAGAGACCCAGTACTTC. Translation: CASSLTSGFQETQYF.

The rearrangement joins TRBV6-5 to TRBJ1-5; D might be TRBD1 (5 bases). V was shortened by 0 bases and J by 0 bases, with 9 bases between the two germline ends. The germline gives CDR1 MNHEY, CDR2 SVGAGI. There are 16 residues in the CDR3. The CDR3 DNA reads as TGTGCCAGCAGTTACTCGGCAGGGTCTAGCAATCAGCCCCAGCATTTT. This encodes CASSYSAGSSNQPQHF.

The rearrangement uses TRBV11-2 and TRBJ1-1; D perhaps matches TRBD1 (6 bases). The V end was cut by 4 bases, the J end by 4 bases, with 13 bases between. CDR3 length: 14 residues. Per the germline V gene, CDR1 is SGHAT and CDR2 is FQNNGV. The CDR3 sequence is CASSYTGFGTEAFF. CDR3 bases: TGTGCCAGCAGCTACACAGGGTTCGGCACTGAAGCTTTCTTT.

The chain links TRBV19 to TRBJ2-6; D may be TRBD2 (6 bases). Germline CDR1 reads LNHDA; CDR2 reads SQIVND (reference sequence). The V end lost 5 bases, the J end lost 4 bases, and 15 bases lay between the germline ends. The CDR3 spans 16 residues. In DNA, the CDR3 is TGTGCCAGTAGTCGGGGACTTCCTGAGGGGGCCAACGTCCTGACTTTC. Amino acids: CASSRGLPEGANVLTF.

CDR3 amino acids: CASSLSTSGSTYEQYF. CDR3 nucleotides: TGCGCCAGCAGCTTGTCGACTAGCGGGAGCACCTACGAGCAGTACTTC. This sequence joins TRBV5-1 and TRBJ2-7; TRBD2 matches at 12 bases. The CDR3 spans 16 residues. Germline trimming cut 1 base from V and 2 bases from J; bases unmatched to any gene: 4. The germline V gene has CDR1 SGHRS and CDR2 YFSETQ.

The V call is TRBV4-2, the J call TRBJ2-3; TRBD2 agrees at 8 bases. V was pared by 3 bases and J by 5 bases, with 10 bases of the junction left unmatched. This CDR3 region has 16 residues. Germline values: CDR1 LGHNA, CDR2 YNFKEQ. CDR3: CASSQPVGREVDTQYF. The CDR3 bases are TGTGCCAGCAGCCAGCCCGTTGGGCGGGAGGTAGATACGCAGTATTTT.

This clone was detected a few times. The chain is built from TRBV3-1 (or the pseudogene TRBV3-2) and TRBJ2-6; D unclear. The V gene's germline CDR1 is LGHDT and CDR2 YNNKEL (reference sequence). CDR3 length equals 15 residues. V was clipped by 4 bases and J by 1 base, with 8 bases between them. The CDR3 reads CASSPFSSGANVLTF. Written as DNA, the CDR3 is TGTGCCAGCAGCCCCTTTTCTTCTGGGGCCAACGTCCTGACTTTC.

The rearrangement joins TRBV11-2 to TRBJ2-7, with unresolved D. The CDR3 length is 13 residues. V shed 0 bases and J shed 2 bases, with 5 bases lying between them. Germline V gene sequence: CDR1 SGHAT, CDR2 FQNNGV. CDR3 region: CASSLERTYEQYF. The CDR3 DNA reads as TGTGCCAGCAGCTTAGAGAGGACCTACGAGCAGTACTTC.

V is TRBV5-1 and J is TRBJ2-3; D is possibly TRBD2 (6 bases). The CDR3 is 15 amino acids. Germline values: CDR1 SGHRS, CDR2 YFSETQ. With 5 bases removed from V and 3 bases from J, the gap between germline ends came to 16 bases. CDR3 sequence (DNA): TGCGCCAGCAGTCTAGGAGGGCCGGGGACAGATACGCAGTATTTT. Its protein product is CASSLGGPGTDTQYF.

The table lists this clone with a few counts. J is TRBJ2-1 and V is TRBV7-9, with 7 positions matching TRBD2. Germline V gene data show CDR1 as SEHNR and CDR2 as FQNEAQ (reference sequence). This CDR3 is 18 amino acids long. With 0 bases clipped from V and 0 bases from J, the junction kept 8 bases outside the gene matches. This CDR3 is CASSLASSGRSSYNEQFF. CDR3 sequence (DNA): TGTGCCAGCAGCTTAGCGTCTTCCGGGAGGAGCTCCTACAATGAGCAGTTCTTC.

The chain joins TRBV18 to TRBJ2-1; the match to TRBD2 covers 9 bases. With 3 bases clipped from V and 4 bases from J, the junction kept 7 bases outside the gene matches. The germline CDR1 and CDR2 sequences are KGHSH and LQKENI. This CDR3 has 16 residues. The CDR3 here is CASSPTSGALYNEQFF. In DNA, the CDR3 is TGTGCCAGCTCACCGACTAGCGGCGCCCTTTACAATGAGCAGTTCTTC.

This clone has just a few counts. V and J are TRBV19 and TRBJ1-2, with D uncertain. CDR1 and CDR2 from the germline V gene are LNHDA and SQIVND (reference sequence). V was pared by 3 bases and J by 6 bases, with 5 bases between. The CDR3 spans 11 residues. The CDR3 bases are TGTGCCAGTAGTATTAGAGATGGCTACACCTTC. It specifies CASSIRDGYTF.

The chain has TRBV7-3 and TRBJ2-2; maybe TRBD1 (7 bases). V shed 7 bases and J shed 2 bases, with 17 bases lying between them. The CDR3 has 16 residues. Germline values: CDR1 SGHTA, CDR2 FQGTGA. The CDR3 DNA reads TGTGCCAGCACTCCCAGGGGGGACATTAACACCGGGGAGCTGTTTTTT. Amino acids: CASTPRGDINTGELFF.